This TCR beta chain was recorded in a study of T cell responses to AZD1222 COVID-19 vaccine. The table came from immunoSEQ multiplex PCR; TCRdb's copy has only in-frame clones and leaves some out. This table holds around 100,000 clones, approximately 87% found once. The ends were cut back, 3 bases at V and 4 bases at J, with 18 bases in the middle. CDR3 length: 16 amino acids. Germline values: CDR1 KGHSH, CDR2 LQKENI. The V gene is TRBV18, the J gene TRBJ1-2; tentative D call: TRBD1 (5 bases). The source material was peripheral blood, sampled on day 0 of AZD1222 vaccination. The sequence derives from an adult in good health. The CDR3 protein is CASSPSRAAFGYGYTF. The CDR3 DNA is TGTGCCAGCTCACCTTCCAGGGCGGCGTTTGGCTATGGCTACACCTTC.